A single T cell receptor beta chain is shown here with its context. The data were produced by immunoSEQ multiplex PCR, yet TCRdb's version contains in-frame clones alone and is incomplete. The sample lists some 400,000 clones, roughly nine tenths seen once, with about 0.78% in the top ten. The sample comes from a study of blood T cell repertoires in COVID-19. Everyone who took part was roughly 18 to 89 years old, and they came from about two dozen US areas. Clinical histories supplied by participants themselves formed the basis of cohort assignment. Germline V gives CDR1 MNHEY, CDR2 SVGEGT. This CDR3 spans 15 amino acids. The ends lost 6 bases at V and 3 bases at J; junction bases unmatched: 8.

Sequenced input: PBMCs or T cells enriched from blood (not recorded which). The chain joins TRBV6-2 or TRBV6-3 to TRBJ2-7; 10 nucleotides agree with TRBD2. The clonotype originates from a woman in her thirties or forties who had been exposed to COVID-19. CDR3 sequence (DNA): TGTGCCAGCAGCCGGGCTGCTAGCGGGAGCTACGAGCAGTACTTC. Protein sequence: CASSRAASGSYEQYF.